This TCR beta chain was observed in a study of tissue T cells after allogeneic stem cell transplantation (dated by TCRdb to between 2021 and 2023). Regarding the study in general: When multiple samples of a tissue were available, H&E sections were reviewed by a pathologist, and samples with histologically apparent lymphocytes were prioritized for sequencing. TCR beta repertoires were profiled across many tissues obtained from research autopsies of patients with and without GVHD, as well as in mouse models of GVHD. The human arm was a prospective observational study without blinding or randomization. Study-wide findings and limitations: Which tissue TCRs were alloreactive or antigen-specific was not determined in the study, and some clones might have been persisting host cells. In both patients and mice, only a limited portion of the TCR repertoire detected in tissues was captured by blood and spleen T cells. Within patients, how anatomically similar the tissues were was a key factor in shaping TCR repertoire composition, regardless of disease or transplant status. Only a few T cell clones appeared in more than one patient, yet motif-based clustering showed tissue-specific repertoire signatures that were shared between patients. Sampling depth was acknowledged as a limitation, and the patient cohort was both small and clinically heterogeneous. For the non-GVHD comparator patients, no blood samples were available.

The library relied on the immunoSEQ multiplex PCR assay. Adaptive Biotechnologies performed the TCRbeta CDR3 sequencing at survey depth and reported CDR3 sequences, V/J genes, productive frequency and template counts. TCR beta CDR3 regions were amplified from genomic DNA instead of RNA. From the authors' description of their analysis: Pairwise repertoire overlap between tissues was quantified with Jensen-Shannon divergence, where 1 means complete divergence and 0 identical. Tissues were clustered by single-linkage agglomerative hierarchical clustering of pairwise JSD values and displayed as dendrograms. GLIPH2 was run on all patient samples with simulation_depth 1000, kmer_min_depth 3, cdr3_length_cutoff 8, keeping groups with more than two unique CDR3s. In a standardized tissue-overlap score, Jaccard GLIPH-group overlap across patients was extrapolated to a standard repertoire size of 1000 clones. Linear mixed-effect models, with tissue as a fixed effect and individual as a random effect, were used to test how diversity related to clinical or experimental variables. The clones in this table, taken by TCRdb from immuneACCESS, are in-frame only. Not every clone is retained; where verified, under half of the shortfall comes from an unresolved V gene, and the cause of the rest is unknown. That table supplies the V and J calls and clone size; D and trimming were determined from the DNA. In this sample the table shows about 9,400 clones, approximately 70% of which occur a single time. The top ten clones comprise around 26% of the sample.

The germline V gene provides CDR1 MDHEN and CDR2 SYDVKM. The CDR3 contains 17 residues, cysteine and phenylalanine counted. Only CDR3 DNA remains: 51 bases, in frame from the first base. Germline trimming: 2 bases from V, 2 bases from J; junction bases outside gene matches: 7. This specimen's time point label, interpreted: human tissue collected at research (rapid) autopsy. Three non-HCT comparator patients with other cancers, having at least five GI tract samples and no known GI disease at death, were selected retrospectively. Autopsy tissues included GI sites from esophagus to rectum, liver, skin and lymphoid organs including spleen, after a median post-mortem interval of around 9.8 hours. Autopsy specimens were bisected, with one portion flash-frozen in liquid nitrogen and the rest formalin-fixed; GI outer muscle layers were removed. To extract genomic DNA from frozen tissues, either the Mag-Bind Blood & Tissue DNA HDQ 96 Kit on a Chemagic 360 or the DNeasy Blood & Tissue Kit was used. Because of concern about red blood cell contamination, extracted DNA was further purified using the Genomic DNA Clean & Concentrator-25 kit.

This clone was found a few times. Its antigen is still unknown. Within one base of it there is no much larger clone, and no base qualities were kept. The sample has other DNA sequences that encode this CDR3 too. This sequence uses TRBV28 and TRBJ2-3; TRBD2 lines up with 10 middle nucleotides. Sequenced material: tissue from the stomach, taken at autopsy. The TCR was taken from a male donor at least 60 years old with lung cancer. The CDR3: CASSLNPSGGSTDTQYF. The DNA reads as follows: TGTGCCAGCAGTTTAAACCCTAGCGGGGGATCCACAGATACGCAGTATTTT.